Sequencing of this T cell receptor (beta chain) was carried out in a study of blood T cell repertoires in COVID-19. Study background: Sample material is recorded as cDNA or gDNA derived from T cells, B-cell-depleted T cells, or PBMCs.

The V end was cut by 5 bases, the J end by 14 bases, with 13 bases between. The CDR3 contains 11 residues. Per germline, CDR1 MNHNS and CDR2 SASEGT. Libraries were prepared by immunoSEQ multiplex PCR; TCRdb keeps only in-frame clonotypes and omits some of them. The repertoire consists of hundreds of thousands of clones, with approximately 78% occurring once and the leading ten covering 10%. Sequencing was done on a sample of peripheral blood. The receptor was isolated from a woman of 80 years or more with acute or convalescent COVID-19. The rearrangement joins TRBV6-1 to TRBJ2-1, with D tentatively TRBD2 (6 bases). CDR3 sequence: CASSPSGRKFF. Written as DNA, the CDR3 is TGTGCCAGCAGTCCGTCCGGGAGAAAGTTCTTC.